This TCR beta chain was identified during a study of T-cell memory formation after mild COVID-19. TCRalpha and TCRbeta libraries used 5'RACE with constant-segment primers and UMIs. TCRdb reprocessed the 5' RACE reads via MiXCR and lists one record per CDR3 protein. Counted here are under 50,000 distinct CDR3 sequences, roughly a quarter occurring once; the ten biggest clones make up around 45%. Notes on this clonotype: Its antigen is not identified.

Per the germline V gene, CDR1 is LGHNA and CDR2 is YNFKEQ. The V and J ends lost 0 bases and 2 bases respectively, with 9 bases between them. This CDR3 is built from 15 residues. General study points: Among CD4+ contracting clones, most were CM and EM, and CD8+ ones EMRA.

The sequencing input was PBMCs or a T cell subset sorted from them (not recorded which). The receptor comes from a man aged 18 to 35 who had mild COVID-19 (a few samples of this study predate the infection). Cell type and time point are not known. The chain uses TRBV4-2 and TRBJ2-3, with unresolved D. CDR3 in DNA: TGTGCCAGCAGCCAAGAGCTGTACCCCACAGATACGCAGTATTTT. It encodes CASSQELYPTDTQYF.